This paragraph covers one TCR beta chain sequence. Its antigen target is currently unknown. Base qualities are not recorded, but no much larger clone differs from it by a single base. The protocol used for the library was the immunoSEQ multiplex PCR assay. The authors' analysis ran thus. A statistical classification framework was built for diagnosing cytomegalovirus status from the catalog of TCR beta chain sequences. TCRdb stores this immuneACCESS table with in-frame sequences only. Part of the clones is absent; in the studies checked, under half of the shortfall reflects unresolved V genes, and no reason is known for the rest. The V and J calls and the clone size are those of that table, but D and trimming were determined from the DNA. The sample contains hundreds of thousands of clones, roughly 88% of them found a single time. Together, the top ten hold roughly an eighth of the sample. This sample is part of a study of cytomegalovirus exposure and HLA in healthy donors (dated by TCRdb to 2016 to 2017). Broadly, across the study: According to a later analysis, the 120 or so validation repertoires were produced on the same platform as the roughly 600 repertoires of the first cohort. The study aimed to test whether signatures of past pathogen exposure could be identified by cataloging public T cell receptors. Along with the approximately 700-subject first cohort, a separate validation cohort of 120 different subjects was used. To predict cytomegalovirus infection status, the study brought together high-throughput TCR immunosequencing, statistical association of individual TCRs with disease status, and machine learning.

Donors formed part of the validation cohort, which comprised 120 subjects and was distinct from the first cohort of 550 to 850 subjects. Based on the germline V gene (reference sequence), the CDR1 and CDR2 sequences are MNHEY and SMNVEV. The CDR3 goes from the cysteine to the phenylalanine over 14 residues. CDR3 DNA only is kept here, 42 bases in frame from base 1. The junction shows trimming of 8 bases on V and 5 bases on J, and the gene matches do not reach 11 bases of it. Paper-wide results and their limitations: In a later analysis, TCRs clustered in the first cohort were found to also tend to co-occur in the 120 or so validation repertoires, with over 90% of cluster scores above 0. The classifier was reported to diagnose cytomegalovirus status with high specificity and sensitivity in both the original cohort and the validation cohort. Three of the identified cytomegalovirus-associated TCR beta chains were confirmed in vitro to be specific for cytomegalovirus antigens. A later analysis lacked HLA typing for the validation cohort, so it scored co-occurrence in that cohort across all 110 or so repertoires. Most TCR sequences were seen in very few donors, while some public TCRs were found in many individuals. The authors suggested that the approach could potentially be generalized to other disease states and immunological phenotypes. A total of about 180 TCR beta chains were listed by the study as associated with cytomegalovirus.

The sequencing sample was made of PBMCs. The receptor's source is a woman aged 25 to 45 in good health and CMV-seropositive. The rearrangement combines TRBV27 with TRBJ1-2, and TRBD1 aligns with 7 junction nucleotides. The nucleotide sequence reads as follows: TGTGCCAGCTCCTACGACAGGGCGACTTATGGCTACACCTTC. The resulting protein is CASSYDRATYGYTF.